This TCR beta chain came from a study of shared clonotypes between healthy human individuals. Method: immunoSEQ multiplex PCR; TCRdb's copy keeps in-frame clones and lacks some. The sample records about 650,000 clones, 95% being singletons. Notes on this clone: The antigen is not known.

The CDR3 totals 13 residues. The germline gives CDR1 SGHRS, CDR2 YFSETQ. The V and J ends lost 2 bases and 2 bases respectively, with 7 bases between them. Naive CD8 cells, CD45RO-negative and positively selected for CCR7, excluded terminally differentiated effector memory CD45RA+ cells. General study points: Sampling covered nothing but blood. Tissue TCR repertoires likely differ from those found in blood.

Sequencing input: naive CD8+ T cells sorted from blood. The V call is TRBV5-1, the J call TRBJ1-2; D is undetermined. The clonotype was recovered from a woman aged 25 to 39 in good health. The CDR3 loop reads CASSFGQNYGYTF. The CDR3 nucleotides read TGCGCCAGCAGCTTCGGGCAGAACTATGGCTACACCTTC.